The next 5 T cell receptor beta chains were all read from a single sample in a study of blood T cell repertoires in COVID-19. The assay was immunoSEQ multiplex PCR, and TCRdb's table has in-frame clones only and misses some. The profile shows hundreds of thousands of clones, more than 75% of them singletons. Material for sequencing was PBMCs or T cells enriched from blood (not recorded which). These receptors all come from a woman aged 30 to 39 who had recovered from COVID-19.

The rearrangement uses TRBV5-1 and TRBJ2-5; TRBD1 matches at 8 bases. Germline V gives CDR1 SGHRS, CDR2 YFSETQ. V gave up 6 bases and J gave up 4 bases; unmatched junction bases: 5. The CDR3 is made up of 13 amino acids. The CDR3 DNA is TGCGCCAGCATGGACAGGGTTAGAGAGACCCAGTACTTC. It specifies CASMDRVRETQYF. Filled out from reference TRBV5-1 and TRBJ2-5, the complete variable domain reads KAGVTQTPRYLIKTRGQQVTLSCSPISGHRSVSWYQQTPGQGLQFLFEYFSETQRNKGNFPGRFSGRQFSNSRSEMNVSTLELGDSALYLCASMDRVRETQYFGPGTRLLVL.

The chain carries TRBV2 and TRBJ1-2, with D unclear. The CDR3 has 13 residues. The V end lost 2 bases, the J end lost 6 bases, and 10 bases lay between the germline ends. Germline V gene sequence: CDR1 SNHLY, CDR2 FYNNEI. The CDR3 loop is CASSESQVDGYTF. Here the CDR3 DNA reads TGTGCCAGCAGTGAAAGTCAGGTGGATGGCTACACCTTC.

This clone was observed a few times. This sequence joins TRBV7-9 and TRBJ1-4; no clear D gene. The V gene lost 2 bases and the J gene lost 8 bases, with 6 bases spanning the gap. The CDR3 covers 12 residues. The germline gives CDR1 SEHNR, CDR2 FQNEAQ (reference sequence). This chain's CDR3 is CASSLSREKLFF. The CDR3 region has the DNA TGTGCCAGCAGCTTATCTAGGGAAAAACTGTTTTTT.

The chain has TRBV5-4 and TRBJ1-1, with TRBD1 identical over 7 bases. Germline-derived CDR1 and CDR2 are SGHNT and YYREEE (reference sequence). V was clipped by 3 bases and J by 1 base; unmatched bases: 12. The CDR3 covers 17 residues. DNA of the CDR3: TGTGCCAGCAGCTCGGCCGCCGACAGGGCCTCGAACACTGAAGCTTTCTTT. Protein: CASSSAADRASNTEAFF.

The V and J genes are TRBV28 and TRBJ1-1; D unresolved. V lost 6 bases, J lost 6 bases, and 17 bases lay in between. The germline gives CDR1 MDHEN, CDR2 SYDVKM. This CDR3 has 14 amino acids. The DNA for the CDR3 is TGTGCCAGCAGCCAGCGAACCCGTAGCCCTGAAGCTTTCTTT. It translates to CASSQRTRSPEAFF.